The 30 T cell receptor beta chains below come from one sample, sequenced in a study of control samples from healthy donors and cancer patients. Assay: immunoSEQ multiplex PCR; the TCRdb copy retains only in-frame clones and omits some. The sample table includes some 180,000 clones. Sequenced material: blood. The receptors stem from a woman in her twenties or thirties in good health.

The chain couples TRBV6-5 to TRBJ1-5, with D perhaps TRBD1 (5 bases). The germline gives CDR1 MNHEY, CDR2 SVGAGI. V dropped 2 bases and J dropped 3 bases, with 11 bases sitting between them. The CDR3 spans 15 residues. CDR3 loop: CASSYTSGDNQPQHF. The DNA of the CDR3 is TGTGCCAGCAGTTACACTTCGGGGGACAATCAGCCCCAGCATTTT.

The chain joins TRBV20-1 to TRBJ1-2, with TRBD1 identical over 9 bases. CDR1 and CDR2 from the germline V gene are DFQATT and SNEGSKA (reference sequence). The CDR3 totals 11 residues. The trim removed 6 bases at V and 6 bases at J, leaving 2 bases unmatched. The CDR3 protein is CSARTGDGYTF. The DNA of the CDR3 is TGCAGTGCCCGGACAGGGGATGGCTACACCTTC.

The chain uses TRBV24-1 and TRBJ2-5; a possible D gene is TRBD1 (6 bases). The CDR3 is 15 amino acids. V lost 0 bases, J lost 4 bases, and 11 bases lay in between. Germline V gives CDR1 KGHDR, CDR2 SFDVKD. In DNA form, the CDR3 reads TGTGCCACCAGTGATTTGCGGCAGGGGCCAGAGACCCAGTACTTC. This codes for CATSDLRQGPETQYF.

The chain joins TRBV5-4 to TRBJ2-7; 7 bases agree with TRBD1. CDR1 SGHNT and CDR2 YYREEE come from the germline V gene (reference sequence). V shed 3 bases, J shed 4 bases, and the junction held 7 bases outside the gene matches. The CDR3 spans 14 residues. The chain's CDR3 is CASSYRQGWYEQYF. As DNA, the CDR3 is TGTGCCAGCAGCTACCGACAGGGATGGTACGAGCAGTACTTC.

The rearrangement uses TRBV5-4 and TRBJ2-2; D gene unclear. The germline gives CDR1 SGHNT, CDR2 YYREEE (reference sequence). The ends were cut back, 3 bases at V and 0 bases at J, with 15 bases in the middle. The CDR3 spans 17 residues. Here the CDR3 DNA reads TGTGCCAGCAGCTACCCGAACACAATAGCGAACACCGGGGAGCTGTTTTTT. It translates to CASSYPNTIANTGELFF. Full variable domain (rest looked up from reference TRBV5-4 and TRBJ2-2): ETGVTQSPTHLIKTRGQQVTLRCSSQSGHNTVSWYQQALGQGPQFIFQYYREEENGRGNFPPRFSGLQFPNYSSELNVNALELDDSALYLCASSYPNTIANTGELFFGEGSRLTVL.

The rearrangement links TRBV10-1 to TRBJ2-5; TRBD2 agrees at 7 bases. J was trimmed by 2 bases and V by 6 bases; bases with no gene match: 9. The germline V gene has CDR1 WNHNN and CDR2 SYGVQD (reference sequence). There are 15 residues in the CDR3. The CDR3 reads CASSPGRQVQETQYF. In nucleotides, the CDR3 is TGCGCCAGCAGCCCCGGGAGGCAGGTACAAGAGACCCAGTACTTC.

The J gene is TRBJ1-6, the V gene TRBV30; 7 bases agree with TRBD1. Germline V gene data show CDR1 as GTSNPN and CDR2 as SVGIG (reference sequence). CDR3 size: 13 residues. V shed 5 bases, J shed 4 bases, and the junction held 2 bases outside the gene matches. CDR3 amino acids: CAWAGQYNSPLHF. CDR3 DNA: TGTGCCTGGGCGGGACAGTATAATTCACCCCTCCACTTT. The complete variable domain, with remaining parts taken from reference TRBV30 and TRBJ1-6, reads SQTIHQWPATLVQPVGSPLSLECTVEGTSNPNLYWYRQAAGRGLQLLFYSVGIGQISSEVPQNLSASRPQDRQFILSSKKLLLSDSGFYLCAWAGQYNSPLHFGNGTRLTVT.

The CDR3 spells CASSVGTSGGNEQFF. CDR3 coding DNA: TGTGCCAGCAGCGTTGGGACTAGCGGGGGGAATGAGCAGTTCTTC. J is TRBJ2-1 and V is TRBV9; 15 positions match TRBD2. J gave up 7 bases and V 2 bases, and 1 base lay outside the gene matches. The CDR3 totals 15 residues. The germline V gene has CDR1 SGDLS and CDR2 YYNGEE.

The chain combines TRBV10-3 with TRBJ1-3; 8 nucleotides agree with TRBD1. CDR3 length: 15 residues. With 6 bases clipped from V and 2 bases from J, the junction kept 6 bases outside the gene matches. Germline assignment: CDR1 ENHRY and CDR2 SYGVKD. CDR3 in amino acids: CAISLGTGAGNTIYF. CDR3 DNA sequence: TGTGCCATCAGCTTAGGGACAGGAGCTGGAAACACCATATATTTT.

The rearrangement uses TRBV14 and TRBJ2-1; the match to TRBD2 covers 12 bases. The CDR3 is made up of 15 amino acids. Germline CDR1 SGHDN, CDR2 FVKESK. With V trimmed by 6 bases and J by 7 bases, 7 bases remained unmatched. The CDR3 loop is CASRASGGARNEQFF. The DNA of the CDR3 is TGTGCCAGCAGAGCTAGCGGGGGGGCCAGGAATGAGCAGTTCTTC.

This chain uses TRBV7-3 with TRBJ2-7; TRBD2 matches 10 bases. V lost 2 bases, J lost 4 bases, and 8 bases stayed unmatched. Germline loops: CDR1 SGHTA, CDR2 FQGTGA. CDR3 length: 16 amino acids. CDR3 loop: CASSLSLAGADYEQYF. The CDR3, as DNA: TGTGCCAGCAGCTTATCCCTAGCGGGGGCCGATTACGAGCAGTACTTC. Using reference TRBV7-3 and TRBJ2-7 for the parts outside the CDR3, the full variable domain is GAGVSQTPSNKVTEKGKYVELRCDPISGHTALYWYRQSLGQGPEFLIYFQGTGAADDSGLPNDRFFAVRPEGSVSTLKIQRTERGDSAVYLCASSLSLAGADYEQYFGPGTRLTVT.

The V call is TRBV7-2, the J call TRBJ1-3; D gene uncertain. The CDR3 consists of 16 residues. Germline CDR1 reads SGHTA; CDR2 reads FQGNSA. Trimming took off 4 bases at V and 3 bases at J, with 16 bases between the two ends. The CDR3 reads CASSSRTSVSGNTIYF. The CDR3, as DNA: TGTGCCAGCAGCTCTCGGACGTCCGTAAGTGGAAACACCATATATTTT.

The chain has TRBV6-5 and TRBJ1-5; D unresolved. Germline CDR1 and CDR2: MNHEY and SVGAGI. This CDR3 is 15 amino acids long. V was cut by 6 bases and J by 5 bases, with 17 bases left in between. CDR3 coding DNA: TGTGCCAGCAGCCCAAACGTACAGTTATATCAGCCCCAGCATTTT. Its protein is CASSPNVQLYQPQHF.

J is TRBJ2-1 and V is TRBV15; either TRBD1 or TRBD2 may fit D (6 bases each). Deletions cut 0 bases from V and 0 bases from J, with 9 bases between. The germline gives CDR1 LNHNV, CDR2 YYDKDF (reference sequence). This CDR3 is 16 amino acids long. CDR3: CATSRDGGGSYNEQFF. The DNA of the CDR3 is TGTGCCACCAGCAGAGATGGAGGGGGCTCCTACAATGAGCAGTTCTTC.

V and J are TRBV2 and TRBJ1-1; D is unresolved. Germline-derived CDR1 and CDR2 are SNHLY and FYNNEI. Trimming shortened V by 2 bases and J by 8 bases, and 12 bases separated the two germline ends. This CDR3 is 13 amino acids long. Written as DNA, the CDR3 is TGTGCCAGCAGTGAACTGCGAGGAATAGAAGCTTTCTTT. Protein product: CASSELRGIEAFF. The full variable domain, rest sourced from reference TRBV2 and TRBJ1-1, is EPEVTQTPSHQVTQMGQEVILRCVPISNHLYFYWYRQILGQKVEFLVSFYNNEISEKSEIFDDQFSVERPDGSNFTLKIRSTKLEDSAMYFCASSELRGIEAFFGQGTRLTVV.

The chain is built from TRBV2 and TRBJ2-2; the D gene is possibly TRBD2 (6 bases). The germline V gene has CDR1 SNHLY and CDR2 FYNNEI. V dropped 4 bases and J dropped 1 base, with 16 bases sitting between them. The CDR3 runs 17 residues. CDR3 nucleotides: TGTGCCAGCAGTGGGAAAGGGTCTAGCGAGAACACCGGGGAGCTGTTTTTT. Translation gives CASSGKGSSENTGELFF.

The chain uses TRBV11-2 and TRBJ2-7; 13 nucleotides match TRBD2. V shed 5 bases, J shed 0 bases, and the junction held 13 bases outside the gene matches. The CDR3 is 19 amino acids. Germline CDR1 and CDR2: SGHAT and FQNNGV. Written as DNA, the CDR3 is TGTGCCAGCAGCCACCCTACCGGACTAGCGGGGGCGAGCTCCTACGAGCAGTACTTC. Encoded protein: CASSHPTGLAGASSYEQYF.

The chain combines TRBV5-5 with TRBJ1-5, with D possibly being TRBD1 (6 bases). Trimming removed 0 bases from V and 9 bases from J, with 13 bases in between. The germline CDR1 and CDR2 sequences are SGHKS and YYEKEE (reference sequence). The CDR3 sequence is 14 residues long. CDR3 loop: CASSLGPGEGPQHF. The CDR3 DNA reads TGTGCCAGCAGCTTGGGTCCAGGGGAAGGGCCCCAGCATTTT.

About this clone itself: At the DNA level, this CDR3 is encoded by other sequences in the same sample as well. This chain connects TRBV5-1 to TRBJ1-1; D unresolved. Trimming pared 3 bases from V and 3 bases from J, leaving 12 bases between. CDR1 and CDR2 (germline): SGHRS, YFSETQ. This CDR3 has 14 amino acids. The chain's CDR3 is CASSSGGGYTEAFF. CDR3 DNA: TGCGCCAGCAGCTCGGGCGGAGGTTACACTGAAGCTTTCTTT.

J is TRBJ1-3 and V is TRBV5-1; D ambiguous. Germline assignment: CDR1 SGHRS and CDR2 YFSETQ. There are 14 residues in the CDR3. V shed 2 bases and J shed 0 bases, with 6 bases lying between them. CDR3 in amino acids: CASSFETSGNTIYF. For the CDR3, the DNA is TGCGCCAGCAGCTTCGAGACCTCTGGAAACACCATATATTTT.

The J gene is TRBJ1-5, the V gene TRBV20-1; no clear D. CDR3 length equals 14 residues. Germline V CDR1 and CDR2: DFQATT, SNEGSKA (reference sequence). V was cut by 3 bases and J by 5 bases, with 14 bases left in between. The chain's CDR3 is CSASGGDGHQPQHF. CDR3 coding DNA: TGCAGTGCTAGTGGTGGGGATGGGCATCAGCCCCAGCATTTT.

The chain recombines TRBV27 with TRBJ1-1; D possibly corresponds to TRBD1 (5 bases). Germline V gives CDR1 MNHEY, CDR2 SMNVEV (reference sequence). The CDR3 totals 14 residues. Between the trimmed V and J ends, which lost 3 bases and 5 bases, there was a span of 13 bases. The CDR3 reads CASSFGGYLTEAFF. DNA for the CDR3: TGTGCCAGCAGTTTTGGGGGTTACCTAACTGAAGCTTTCTTT.

The chain carries TRBV18 and TRBJ2-3; D is perhaps TRBD2 (6 bases). V was clipped by 6 bases and J by 5 bases, with 15 bases between them. Germline CDR1 KGHSH, CDR2 LQKENI. The CDR3 loop spans 14 amino acids. The CDR3 loop reads CASSLGGPGDTQYF. The CDR3 bases are TGTGCCAGCTCGCTAGGAGGGCCAGGAGATACGCAGTATTTT.

This sequence joins TRBV6-5 and TRBJ1-2, with 8 bases identical to TRBD1. The CDR3 loop spans 14 amino acids. Germline loops: CDR1 MNHEY, CDR2 SVGAGI. The ends lost 4 bases at V and 6 bases at J; junction bases unmatched: 7. The CDR3 DNA sequence: TGTGCCAGCAGTTCGCAGGGGGCGCGGGATGGCTACACCTTC. Translation gives CASSSQGARDGYTF.

The V call is TRBV29-1, the J call TRBJ1-5; D possibly corresponds to TRBD1 (5 bases). CDR1 SQVTM and CDR2 ANQGSEA come from the germline V gene. This CDR3 contains 12 residues. V was pared by 6 bases and J by 3 bases, with 9 bases between. DNA of the CDR3: TGCAGCGTGAGGGGCCTCAATCAGCCCCAGCATTTT. Translated: CSVRGLNQPQHF.

The chain uses TRBV28 and TRBJ2-7, with TRBD2 identical over 13 bases. This CDR3 comprises 15 residues. Germline V gene lookup returns CDR1 MDHEN and CDR2 SYDVKM. The junction had 4 bases not matched to a gene; V was cut back by 5 bases and J by 3 bases. CDR3 sequence reads: CASSLGLAGDYEQYF. The CDR3 nucleotides are TGTGCCAGCAGTCTCGGACTAGCGGGGGACTACGAGCAGTACTTC.

The CDR3 loop reads CASQGMSAQSTDTQYF. CDR3 DNA: TGTGCCAGCCAAGGGATGTCAGCCCAGAGCACAGATACGCAGTATTTT. V gene TRBV19 combines with J gene TRBJ2-3; D is undetermined. Germline lookup yields CDR1 LNHDA and CDR2 SQIVND (reference sequence). The CDR3 spans 16 residues. V lost 9 bases, J lost 0 bases, and 19 bases lay in between.

This sequence joins TRBV10-1 and TRBJ2-1, with D unclear. This CDR3 has 13 residues. Germline V CDR1 and CDR2: WNHNN, SYGVQD (reference sequence). V was clipped by 0 bases and J by 4 bases, with 4 bases between them. Here the CDR3 DNA reads TGCGCCAGCAGTGAGTCTTTTTACAATGAGCAGTTCTTC. Its translation: CASSESFYNEQFF.

The V and J genes are TRBV27 and TRBJ2-6; D remains ambiguous. The germline gives CDR1 MNHEY, CDR2 SMNVEV (reference sequence). The CDR3 is made up of 16 amino acids. V was pared by 4 bases and J by 2 bases, with 12 bases between. CDR3 residues: CASSYQRTTGANVLTF. In DNA, the CDR3 is TGTGCCAGCAGTTACCAACGGACGACTGGGGCCAACGTCCTGACTTTC.

J is TRBJ1-5 and V is TRBV19; 8 positions match TRBD1. Trimming cost V 3 bases and J 5 bases; bases outside gene matches: 6. Germline V gives CDR1 LNHDA, CDR2 SQIVND (reference sequence). CDR3 length: 15 residues. The CDR3 here is CASSILGTGHQPQHF. CDR3 DNA sequence: TGTGCCAGTAGTATCCTCGGGACAGGCCATCAGCCCCAGCATTTT.